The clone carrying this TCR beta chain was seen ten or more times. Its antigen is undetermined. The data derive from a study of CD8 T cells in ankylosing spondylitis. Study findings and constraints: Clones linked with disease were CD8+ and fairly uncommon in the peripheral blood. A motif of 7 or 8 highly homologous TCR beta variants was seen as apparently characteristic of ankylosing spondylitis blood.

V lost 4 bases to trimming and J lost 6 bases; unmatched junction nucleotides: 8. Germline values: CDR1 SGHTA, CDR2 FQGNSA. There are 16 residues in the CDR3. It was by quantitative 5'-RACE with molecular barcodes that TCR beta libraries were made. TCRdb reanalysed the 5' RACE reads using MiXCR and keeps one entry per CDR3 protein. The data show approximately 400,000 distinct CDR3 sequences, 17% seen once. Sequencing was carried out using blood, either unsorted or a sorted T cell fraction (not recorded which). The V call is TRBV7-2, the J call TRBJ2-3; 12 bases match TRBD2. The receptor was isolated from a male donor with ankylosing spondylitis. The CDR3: CASSSELAGGMDTQYF. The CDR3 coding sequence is TGTGCCAGCAGCTCCGAACTAGCGGGAGGAATGGATACGCAGTATTTT.